Below are 6 T cell receptor beta chains sequenced from a single sample in a study of shared clonotypes between healthy human individuals. Sequencing used immunoSEQ multiplex PCR; TCRdb keeps in-frame clones, though not all of them. The sample has over 1.5 million clones, around 98% seen once. The specimen sequenced was naive CD4+ T cells sorted from blood. This sample's subset: CD45RA+ positively selected. These receptors all come from a man aged 25-45 years in good health.

The genes are TRBV29-1 and TRBJ2-5; D unresolved. The germline CDR1 and CDR2 sequences are SQVTM and ANQGSEA. Deletions cut 3 bases from V and 2 bases from J, with 10 bases between. This CDR3 region has 13 residues. In nucleotides, the CDR3 is TGCAGCGTTGAGGCGACGCCACAAGAGACCCAGTACTTC. This encodes CSVEATPQETQYF.

The chain carries TRBV11-3 and TRBJ2-3; TRBD2 matches at 8 bases. V lost 1 base to trimming and J lost 5 bases; unmatched junction nucleotides: 2. CDR1 SGHNT and CDR2 YENEEA come from the germline V gene. The CDR3 extends over 14 amino acids. The CDR3 here is CASSLVAGLDTQYF. The CDR3 bases are TGTGCCAGCAGCTTAGTAGCGGGATTAGATACGCAGTATTTT.

The genes are TRBV28 and TRBJ1-3; D unclear. V lost 5 bases and J 1 base, leaving 9 bases between the germline ends. Germline CDR1 MDHEN, CDR2 SYDVKM. This CDR3 has 14 residues. The CDR3: CASSPRHSGNTIYF. In nucleotides, the CDR3 is TGTGCCAGCAGTCCACGACATTCTGGAAACACCATATATTTT.

This clone was observed a single time. In nucleotides, the CDR3 is TGTGCCAGCAGTTTTTTTCCTGTTTCAATGGGGGAGCAGTACTTC. As protein: CASSFFPVSMGEQYF. The chain joins TRBV28 to TRBJ2-7, with D unclear. Trimming removed 3 bases at V and 7 bases at J, with 19 bases between. Germline assignment: CDR1 MDHEN and CDR2 SYDVKM. The CDR3 length is 15 residues. Together with reference TRBV28 and TRBJ2-7, the CDR3 gives the full variable domain: DVKVTQSSRYLVKRTGEKVFLECVQDMDHENMFWYRQDPGLGLRLIYFSYDVKMKEKGDIPEGYSVSREKKERFSLILESASTNQTSMYLCASSFFPVSMGEQYFGPGTRLTVT.

The chain combines TRBV19 with TRBJ1-5, with 9 bases fitting TRBD1. The germline gives CDR1 LNHDA, CDR2 SQIVND (reference sequence). The J segment lost 5 bases and the V segment lost 1 base, leaving 3 bases of the junction unmatched. The CDR3 has 15 residues. The CDR3 here is CASSIADRGYQPQHF. For the CDR3, the DNA is TGTGCCAGTAGTATAGCGGACAGGGGATATCAGCCCCAGCATTTT.

The chain couples TRBV29-1 to TRBJ2-7, with 7 positions matching TRBD2. The trim removed 4 bases at V and 7 bases at J, leaving 13 bases unmatched. From germline, CDR1 is SQVTM and CDR2 ANQGSEA. The CDR3 runs to 14 residues. This chain's CDR3 is CSVVLASGGWEQYF. The CDR3 DNA is TGCAGCGTTGTACTGGCTAGCGGTGGGTGGGAGCAGTACTTC.